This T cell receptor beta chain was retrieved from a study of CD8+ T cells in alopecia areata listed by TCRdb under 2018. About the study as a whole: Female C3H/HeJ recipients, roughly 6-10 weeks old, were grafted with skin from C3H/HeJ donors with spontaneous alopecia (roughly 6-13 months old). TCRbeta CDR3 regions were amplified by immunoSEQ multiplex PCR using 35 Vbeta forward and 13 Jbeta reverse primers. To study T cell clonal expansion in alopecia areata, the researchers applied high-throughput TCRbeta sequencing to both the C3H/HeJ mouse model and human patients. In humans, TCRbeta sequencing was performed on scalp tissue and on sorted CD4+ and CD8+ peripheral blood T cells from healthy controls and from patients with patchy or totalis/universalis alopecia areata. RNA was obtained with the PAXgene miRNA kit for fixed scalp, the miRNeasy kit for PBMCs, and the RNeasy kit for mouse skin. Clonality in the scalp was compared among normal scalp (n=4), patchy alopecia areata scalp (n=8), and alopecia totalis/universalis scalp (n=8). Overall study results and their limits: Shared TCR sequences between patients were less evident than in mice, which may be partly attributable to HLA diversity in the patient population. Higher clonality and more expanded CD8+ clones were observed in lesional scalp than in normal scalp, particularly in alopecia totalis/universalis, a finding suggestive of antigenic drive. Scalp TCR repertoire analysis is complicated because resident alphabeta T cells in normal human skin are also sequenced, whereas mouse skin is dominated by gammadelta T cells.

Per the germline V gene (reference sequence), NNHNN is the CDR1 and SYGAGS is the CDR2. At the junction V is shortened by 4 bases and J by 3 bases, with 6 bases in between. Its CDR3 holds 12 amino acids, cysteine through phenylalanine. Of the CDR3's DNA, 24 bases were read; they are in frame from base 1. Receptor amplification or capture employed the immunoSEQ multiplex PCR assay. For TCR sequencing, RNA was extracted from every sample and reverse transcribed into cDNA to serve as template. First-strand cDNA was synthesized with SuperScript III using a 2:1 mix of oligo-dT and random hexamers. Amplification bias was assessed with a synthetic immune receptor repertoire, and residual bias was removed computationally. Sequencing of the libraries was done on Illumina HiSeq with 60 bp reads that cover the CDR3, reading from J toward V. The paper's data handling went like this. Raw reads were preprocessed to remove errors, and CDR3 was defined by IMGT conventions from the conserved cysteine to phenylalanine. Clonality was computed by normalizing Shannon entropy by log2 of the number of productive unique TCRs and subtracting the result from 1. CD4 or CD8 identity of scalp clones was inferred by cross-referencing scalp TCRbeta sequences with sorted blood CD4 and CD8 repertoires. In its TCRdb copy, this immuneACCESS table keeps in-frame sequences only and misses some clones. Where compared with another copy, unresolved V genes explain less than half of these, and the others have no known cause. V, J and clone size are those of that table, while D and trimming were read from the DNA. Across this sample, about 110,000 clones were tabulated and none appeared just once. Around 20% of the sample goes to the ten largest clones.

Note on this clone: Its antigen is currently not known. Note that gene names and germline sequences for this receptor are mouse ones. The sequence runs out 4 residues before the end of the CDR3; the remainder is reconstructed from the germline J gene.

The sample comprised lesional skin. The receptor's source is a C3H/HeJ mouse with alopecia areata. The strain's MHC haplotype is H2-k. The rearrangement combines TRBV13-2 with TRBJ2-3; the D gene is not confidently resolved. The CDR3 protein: CASGIGAETLYF. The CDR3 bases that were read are TGTGCCAGCGGTATTGGGGCAGAA.